Listed below are T cell receptor beta chains from one sample, sequenced in a study of blood T cell repertoires in COVID-19. Only in-frame clones appear in the TCRdb table, and some are missing; sequencing was by immunoSEQ multiplex PCR. Of about 42,000 clones detected, 92% appear once; the ten largest clones hold about a tenth. Sequencing was performed on peripheral blood. The receptors shown here come from a man aged 50-59 years with active COVID-19. Both conserved end residues are part of each CDR3.

CDR3aa: CASSPRQGHLYGYTF
v_gene: TRBV18
j_gene: TRBJ1-2

CDR3aa: CASSREQGITDTQYF
v_gene: TRBV3-1/TRBV3-2
j_gene: TRBJ2-3

CDR3aa: CASSQDRDSDSYNEQFF
v_gene: TRBV4-1
j_gene: TRBJ2-1

CDR3aa: CASSQDLVNQPQHF
v_gene: TRBV3-1/TRBV3-2
j_gene: TRBJ1-5

CDR3aa: CASSVGTSGDYEQFF
v_gene: TRBV9
j_gene: TRBJ2-1

CDR3aa: CASSPQVTGMTEKLFF
v_gene: TRBV5-1
j_gene: TRBJ1-4

CDR3aa: CASSAIGTSNTGEQFF
v_gene: TRBV25-1
j_gene: TRBJ2-1

CDR3aa: CASTQGVSTDTQYF
v_gene: TRBV11-2
j_gene: TRBJ2-3

CDR3aa: CASSPNSTYEQYF
v_gene: TRBV18
j_gene: TRBJ2-7

CDR3aa: CASSVGGRADTQYF
v_gene: TRBV9
j_gene: TRBJ2-3

CDR3aa: CASSARLATNNEQFF
v_gene: TRBV7-2
j_gene: TRBJ2-1

CDR3aa: CASSELAGVAGELFF
v_gene: TRBV6-1
j_gene: TRBJ2-2

CDR3aa: CASSPRTSGYEQYF
v_gene: TRBV11-2
j_gene: TRBJ2-7

CDR3aa: CASSFRGLKTENTEAFF
v_gene: TRBV27
j_gene: TRBJ1-1

CDR3aa: CASSPRTSGGKGTDTQYF
v_gene: TRBV18
j_gene: TRBJ2-3

CDR3aa: CASSPGQTNTGELFF
v_gene: TRBV6-5
j_gene: TRBJ2-2

CDR3aa: CASSLASPDTQYF
v_gene: TRBV28
j_gene: TRBJ2-3

CDR3aa: CASSVGLDHNEQFF
v_gene: TRBV21-1
j_gene: TRBJ2-1

CDR3aa: CATLFVSQLAGEAEQFF
v_gene: TRBV2
j_gene: TRBJ2-1

CDR3aa: CASSPTGYEQYF
v_gene: TRBV10-2
j_gene: TRBJ2-7

CDR3aa: CASSPERELSYNEQFF
v_gene: TRBV10-2
j_gene: TRBJ2-1

CDR3aa: CASSSRGDRVDYGYTF
v_gene: TRBV7-9
j_gene: TRBJ1-2

CDR3aa: CASSTGQGKNTEAFF
v_gene: TRBV5-4
j_gene: TRBJ1-1

CDR3aa: CASSPGLAGQETQYF
v_gene: TRBV18
j_gene: TRBJ2-5

CDR3aa: CASSPQGAGEGTEAFF
v_gene: TRBV5-1
j_gene: TRBJ1-1

CDR3aa: CASSEWGRGWTEAFF
v_gene: TRBV6-1
j_gene: TRBJ1-1

CDR3aa: CASSAEKFHEQYF
v_gene: TRBV12-3/TRBV12-4
j_gene: TRBJ2-7

CDR3aa: CASSPVNNSPLHF
v_gene: TRBV6-6
j_gene: TRBJ1-6

CDR3aa: CASSFHTSGRTEGQETQYF
v_gene: TRBV11-3
j_gene: TRBJ2-5

CDR3aa: CASSLRGGELFF
v_gene: TRBV7-3
j_gene: TRBJ2-2

CDR3aa: CAWSVGDTNTQYF
v_gene: TRBV30
j_gene: TRBJ2-3

CDR3aa: CAWSVPTGGRTGELFF
v_gene: TRBV30
j_gene: TRBJ2-2

CDR3aa: CASSLFRANTGELFF
v_gene: TRBV5-1
j_gene: TRBJ2-2

CDR3aa: CASSHLGQGPQETQYF
v_gene: TRBV2
j_gene: TRBJ2-5

CDR3aa: CASSIEGRAGYNSPLHF
v_gene: TRBV19
j_gene: TRBJ1-6

CDR3aa: CASSEQTRIGEQFF
v_gene: TRBV6-1
j_gene: TRBJ2-1

CDR3aa: CASSRDRVEQYF
v_gene: TRBV11-2
j_gene: TRBJ2-7

CDR3aa: CASSYQKGQGWGYTF
v_gene: TRBV2
j_gene: TRBJ1-2

CDR3aa: CASSRDRLSEQYF
v_gene: TRBV11-3
j_gene: TRBJ2-7

CDR3aa: CASRLLDRPLTNYGYTF
v_gene: TRBV5-1
j_gene: TRBJ1-2

CDR3aa: CASGGTSGTNEQFF
v_gene: TRBV11-2
j_gene: TRBJ2-1

CDR3aa: CASRERDNQGNEQFF
v_gene: TRBV2
j_gene: TRBJ2-1

CDR3aa: CASSQEQGMVHEQYF
v_gene: TRBV3-1/TRBV3-2
j_gene: TRBJ2-7

CDR3aa: CSVRAMGGSSTDTQYF
v_gene: TRBV29-1
j_gene: TRBJ2-3

CDR3aa: CASSFGGVLGEQYF
v_gene: TRBV11-2
j_gene: TRBJ2-7

CDR3aa: CASSKGTSGRLSYNEQFF
v_gene: TRBV5-1
j_gene: TRBJ2-1

CDR3aa: CAISESRGQAPPHLSYGYTF
v_gene: TRBV10-3
j_gene: TRBJ1-2

CDR3aa: CASSPDRAAKNIQYF
v_gene: TRBV5-1
j_gene: TRBJ2-4